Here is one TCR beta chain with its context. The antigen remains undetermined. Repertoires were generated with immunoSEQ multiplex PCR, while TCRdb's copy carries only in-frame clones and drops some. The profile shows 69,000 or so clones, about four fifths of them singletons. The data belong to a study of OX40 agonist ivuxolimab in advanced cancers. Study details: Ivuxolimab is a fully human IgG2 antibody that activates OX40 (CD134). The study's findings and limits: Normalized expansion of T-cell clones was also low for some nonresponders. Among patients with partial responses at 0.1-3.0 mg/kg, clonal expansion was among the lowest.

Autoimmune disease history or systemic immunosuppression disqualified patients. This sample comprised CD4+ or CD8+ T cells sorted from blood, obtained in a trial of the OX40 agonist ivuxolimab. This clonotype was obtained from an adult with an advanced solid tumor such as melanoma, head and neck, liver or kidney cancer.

CDR3 coding DNA: TGTGCCAGCAGTAAGTTGGGACAGGGTAATCAGCCCCAGCATTTT. It encodes CASSKLGQGNQPQHF. This rearrangement joins TRBV6-6 to TRBJ1-5; 9 positions agree with TRBD1. V shed 5 bases, J shed 4 bases, and the junction held 6 bases outside the gene matches. From germline, CDR1 is MNHNY and CDR2 SVGAGI (reference sequence). The CDR3 runs to 15 residues.